The clone carrying this T cell receptor beta chain has only one observation. Its cognate antigen is unknown. Relative to the germline gene, one junction end is altered; a read error may explain this. The data stem from a study of T cells in Graves' hyperthyroidism and ophthalmopathy. Exclusion criteria comprised uncontrolled infection, other autoimmune disease, pregnancy or lactation. Each diagnosis drew on symptoms, thyroxine, TRAb, thyroid ultrasound and orbital computed tomography findings. RNA transcripts provided the source from which TCR beta CDR3 regions were amplified. A set of HTBI primers served as the primers for a first-round RT-PCR of the TCR CDR3. One entry per CDR3 protein results from TCRdb running MiXCR on the multiplex PCR reads. The sample yields more than 300,000 distinct CDR3 sequences, approximately 14% seen once. Study-wide points: The blood repertoire included most of the expanded thyroid clonotypes above 0.001.

The germline gives CDR1 MGHDK, CDR2 SYGVNS. The CDR3 spans 14 residues. The chain combines TRBV25-1 with TRBJ2-1; D unresolved. Input material: blood. The clonotype was recovered from a woman aged 55-69 years with Graves' hyperthyroidism. CDR3 coding DNA: TGTGCCGGCAGCCACTCGAGCTCCTACAATGAGCAGTTCTTC. This sequence encodes CAGSHSSSYNEQFF.